Here is one TCR beta chain with its context. Its antigen is not known. Template switching added a universal primer site, and cDNA bore unique molecular identifiers. TCRdb re-called the 5' RACE reads through MiXCR, storing one row per CDR3 protein. The profile shows 500,000 or so distinct CDR3 sequences, 20% to 25% of them singletons. The data originate from a study of identical twins. V was clipped by 7 bases and J by 3 bases, with 9 bases between them. The CDR3 loop spans 13 amino acids. Germline values: CDR1 MNHNY, CDR2 SVGAGI (reference sequence). Overall study results and limits: Models predicted too little out-of-frame TCR alpha sharing in monozygotic twins.

The same specimen was also included in a second study, on T cells expressing NK-cell markers. That source reports: Several donors likewise had their CD3+CD56-NKG2C+ fraction led by these clonotypes.

Source material: CD4+ T cells sorted from blood. The TCR comes from a woman aged 18-29 years in good health. The V call is TRBV6-6, the J call TRBJ2-2; no definite D call. The DNA for the CDR3 is TGTGCCAGCAACGGACCCCACACCGGGGAGCTGTTTTTT. Its translation: CASNGPHTGELFF.